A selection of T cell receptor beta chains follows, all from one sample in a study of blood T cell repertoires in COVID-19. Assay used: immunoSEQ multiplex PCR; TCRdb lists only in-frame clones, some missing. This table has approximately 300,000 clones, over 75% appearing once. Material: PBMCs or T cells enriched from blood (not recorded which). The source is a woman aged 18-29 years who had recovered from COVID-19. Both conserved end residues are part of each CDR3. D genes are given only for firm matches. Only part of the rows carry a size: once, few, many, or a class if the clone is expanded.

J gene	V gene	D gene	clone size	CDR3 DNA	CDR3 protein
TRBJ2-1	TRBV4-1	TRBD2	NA	TGCGCCAGCAGCCAAGACCTAGCGGGGGGTTTGTCCTACAATGAGCAGTTCTTC	CASSQDLAGGLSYNEQFF
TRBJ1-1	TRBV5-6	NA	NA	TGTGCCAGCAGCAATCTTTTTAGGGACACCATGAACACTGAAGCTTTCTTT	CASSNLFRDTMNTEAFF
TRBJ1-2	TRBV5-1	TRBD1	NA	TGCGCCAGCAGCTCCGCGACAGGGGCCTATGGCTACACCTTC	CASSSATGAYGYTF
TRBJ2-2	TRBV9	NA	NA	TGTGCCAGCAGCGTAATGGACAGCTTCACCGGGGAGCTGTTTTTT	CASSVMDSFTGELFF
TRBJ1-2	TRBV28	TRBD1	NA	TGTGCCAGCAGTCCCGGGACAGGGATCTATGGCTACACCTTC	CASSPGTGIYGYTF
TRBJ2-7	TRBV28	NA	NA	TGTGCCAGCAGTTTATCGAGCAGGGGCCTCGAGCAGTACTTC	CASSLSSRGLEQYF
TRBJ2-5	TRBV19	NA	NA	TGTGCCAGTAGTATGACAAACCCCGGTTGGGAGACCCAGTACTTC	CASSMTNPGWETQYF
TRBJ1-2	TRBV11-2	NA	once	TGTGCCAGCAGCCAGGATTCGGACTATGGCTACACCTTC	CASSQDSDYGYTF
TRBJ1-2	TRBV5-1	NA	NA	TGCGCCAGCAGCTTGACCCCAGGGGTTTATGGCTACACCTTC	CASSLTPGVYGYTF
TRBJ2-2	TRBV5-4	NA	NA	TGTGCCAGCAGCTTGGGACAGTTCAACACCGGGGAGCTGTTTTTT	CASSLGQFNTGELFF
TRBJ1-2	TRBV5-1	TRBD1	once	TGCGCCAGCAGCGAGGGGACAGGGAGGATCGGCTATGGCTACACCTTC	CASSEGTGRIGYGYTF
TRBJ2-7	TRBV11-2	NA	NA	TGTGCCAGCAGCTTAGATTTCTCAGGCCTCTCCTACGAGCAGTACTTC	CASSLDFSGLSYEQYF
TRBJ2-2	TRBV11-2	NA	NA	TGTGCCAGCAGCTTAGTCGGGGGAAGTTTGAACACCGGGGAGCTGTTTTTT	CASSLVGGSLNTGELFF
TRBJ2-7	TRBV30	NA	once	TGTGCCTGGAGTGTTGGGGGCCACGAGCAGTACTTC	CAWSVGGHEQYF
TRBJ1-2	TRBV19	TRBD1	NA	TGTGCCAGTAGCTCCCGGACAGGCTTTTACTATGGCTACACCTTC	CASSSRTGFYYGYTF
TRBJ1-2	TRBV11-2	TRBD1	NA	TGTGCCAGCAGCTCCAGCGGGGGACAGAACTATGGCTACACCTTC	CASSSSGGQNYGYTF
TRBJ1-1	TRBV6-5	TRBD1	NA	TGTGCCAGCAGACAGGGGTTGAACACTGAAGCTTTCTTT	CASRQGLNTEAFF
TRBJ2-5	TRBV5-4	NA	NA	TGTGCCAGCAGCTTGGATTCGGGCCAAGAGACCCAGTACTTC	CASSLDSGQETQYF
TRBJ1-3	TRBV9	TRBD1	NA	TGTGCCAGCAGCGTAGCAGGGGGTGGAAACACCATATATTTT	CASSVAGGGNTIYF
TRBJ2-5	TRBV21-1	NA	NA	TGCCCACGAGCGTCGGGGGGCCGGGGGAACCAAGAGACCCAGTACTTC	CPRASGGRGNQETQYF
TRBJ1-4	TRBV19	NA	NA	TGTGCCAGTAGTCGTCAGGATGAAAAACTGTTTTTT	CASSRQDEKLFF
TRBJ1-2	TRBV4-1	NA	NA	TGCGCCAGCAGCGCCGTCGGTGGCTACACCTTC	CASSAVGGYTF
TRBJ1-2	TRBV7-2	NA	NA	TGTGCCAGCAGCTTAGTTCATCCGGGAGAATACTATGGCTACACCTTC	CASSLVHPGEYYGYTF
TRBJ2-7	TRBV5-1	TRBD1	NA	TGCGCCAGCAGCTCTGGACAGGGGGCATACGAGCAGTACTTC	CASSSGQGAYEQYF
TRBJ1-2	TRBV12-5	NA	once	TGTGCTAGTGGTACCGGAGCAGCGCACTATGGCTACACCTTC	CASGTGAAHYGYTF
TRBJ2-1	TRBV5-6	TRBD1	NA	TGTGCCAGCAGCCCCGGGACAGGGTATTCGAATGAGCAGTTCTTC	CASSPGTGYSNEQFF
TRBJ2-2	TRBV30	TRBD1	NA	TGTGCCTGGAGCAGACAGGGTTGGGCCGGGGAGCTGTTTTTT	CAWSRQGWAGELFF
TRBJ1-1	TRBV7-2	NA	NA	TGTGCCAGCAGCTTTCGGGGGGCGGCTGAAGCTTTCTTT	CASSFRGAAEAFF
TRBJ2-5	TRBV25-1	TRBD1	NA	TGTGCCAGCAGTGCCACGGTGGGACAGGGGATACAAGAGACCCAGTACTTC	CASSATVGQGIQETQYF
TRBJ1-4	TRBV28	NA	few	TGTGCCAGCACCCAACAGGGCGAGGTGGAAAAACTGTTTTTT	CASTQQGEVEKLFF
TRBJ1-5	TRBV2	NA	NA	TGTGCCGGAAGCACGGGGGAAAGCAATCAGCCCCAGCATTTT	CAGSTGESNQPQHF
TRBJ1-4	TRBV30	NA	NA	TGTGCCACCCCCGAACAGGGAAAACTGTTTTTT	CATPEQGKLFF
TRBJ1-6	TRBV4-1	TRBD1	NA	TGCGCCAGCAGCCAGACAGGGAATTCACCCCTCCACTTT	CASSQTGNSPLHF
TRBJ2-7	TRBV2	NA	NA	TGTGCCAGCAGTGAAGTCAGCGCCACTCCCGAGCAGTACTTC	CASSEVSATPEQYF
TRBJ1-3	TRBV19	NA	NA	TGTGCCAGTACTCGTGTCTCTGGAAACACCATATATTTT	CASTRVSGNTIYF
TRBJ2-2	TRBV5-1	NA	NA	TGCGCCAGCAGCTGGGGAGCGGCGAACACCGGGGAGCTGTTTTTT	CASSWGAANTGELFF
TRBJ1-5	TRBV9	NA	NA	TGTGCCAGCAGCGTAAGAGATGGCAGCGATCAGCCCCAGCATTTT	CASSVRDGSDQPQHF
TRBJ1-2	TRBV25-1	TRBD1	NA	TGTGCCAGCAGTGGGCACATGACAGGGAACTATGGCTACACCTTC	CASSGHMTGNYGYTF
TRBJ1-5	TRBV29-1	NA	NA	TGCAGCGTCCGGACAGGCAATCAGCCCCAGCATTTT	CSVRTGNQPQHF
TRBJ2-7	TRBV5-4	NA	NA	TGTGCCAGCAGCTTGGGGCTTGGGCCCCAATACGAGCAGTACTTC	CASSLGLGPQYEQYF
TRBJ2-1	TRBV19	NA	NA	TGTGCCAGTAGTATTGCGGGACCCCCCTACAATGAGCAGTTCTTC	CASSIAGPPYNEQFF
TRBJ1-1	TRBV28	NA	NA	TGTGCCAGCAGTTCAGCCCAGGGCGTCGATATGAACACTGAAGCTTTCTTT	CASSSAQGVDMNTEAFF
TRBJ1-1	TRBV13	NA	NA	TGTGCCAGCAGCTTGGGACTCCCTAACACTGAAGCTTTCTTT	CASSLGLPNTEAFF
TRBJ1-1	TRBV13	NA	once	TGTGCCAGCAGCTTAGGGCAGGACTTGAACACTGAAGCTTTCTTT	CASSLGQDLNTEAFF
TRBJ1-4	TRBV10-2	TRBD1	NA	TGCGCCAGCAGTGAGCCGACAGGGACTGAAAAACTGTTTTTT	CASSEPTGTEKLFF
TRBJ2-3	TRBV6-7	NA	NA	TGTGCAGGCCCTCAGCGGCATAGCACAGATACGCAGTATTTT	CAGPQRHSTDTQYF
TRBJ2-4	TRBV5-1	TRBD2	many	TGCGCCAGCAGCACCGGACTAGCGGGAGGGAGGGCCATTCAGTACTTC	CASSTGLAGGRAIQYF
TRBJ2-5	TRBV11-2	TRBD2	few	TGTGCCAGCAGCTTAGCAGCGGGGGGGAAAGAGACCCAGTACTTC	CASSLAAGGKETQYF
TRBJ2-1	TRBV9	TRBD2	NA	TGTGCCAGCTCCGTGAGCGGGAGTTCCTACAATGAGCAGTTCTTC	CASSVSGSSYNEQFF
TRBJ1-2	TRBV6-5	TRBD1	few	TGTGCCAGCAGCCCGACAGGGCCTAACTATGGCTACACCTTC	CASSPTGPNYGYTF
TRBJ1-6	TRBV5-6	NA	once	TGTGCCAGCAGCTTGGCTTTTTCTCGGCGGTCACCCCTCCACTTT	CASSLAFSRRSPLHF
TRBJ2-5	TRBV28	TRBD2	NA	TGTGCCAGCAGCCCCCCGAGGGGAGGGGCGCGTAAGGAGACCCAGTACTTC	CASSPPRGGARKETQYF
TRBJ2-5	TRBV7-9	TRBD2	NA	TGTGCCAGCAGCACCATAGCGGGGCAAGAGACCCAGTACTTC	CASSTIAGQETQYF
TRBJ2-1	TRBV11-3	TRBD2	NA	TGTGCCAGCAGCCGTCGGGAGGGGTCCTCCGCCTACAATGAGCAGTTCTTC	CASSRREGSSAYNEQFF
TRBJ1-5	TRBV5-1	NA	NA	TGCGCCAGCAGCTTGGACAGGAATCAGCCCCAGCATTTT	CASSLDRNQPQHF
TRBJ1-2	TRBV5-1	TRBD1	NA	TGCGCCAGCAGCTCCGGGACAGTCTCCTTATATGGCTACACCTTC	CASSSGTVSLYGYTF
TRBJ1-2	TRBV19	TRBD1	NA	TGTGCCAGTAGCCTTACAGGGGACTATGGCTACACCTTC	CASSLTGDYGYTF
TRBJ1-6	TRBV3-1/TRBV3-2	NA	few	TGTGCCAGCAGCCTTGGGGGAGGTCGATCACCCCTCCACTTT	CASSLGGGRSPLHF